The sequence of this T cell receptor beta chain was determined in a study of T cell responses to AZD1222 COVID-19 vaccine. Study overall: Pooled together were second doses at about 4 or about 12 weeks.

Study conclusions and caveats: Only a handful of AZD1222 recipients, roughly six in all, had baseline seropositivity. Spike regions recognized by vaccine-associated CD4 TCRs spanned the protein, led by 160-218 and 743-854.

About this clone: The target antigen is unknown.

Sequenced by immunoSEQ multiplex PCR; TCRdb stores in-frame clones only, minus some. The sample includes about 110,000 clones, around 93% seen only once; the top ten take around 7.8%. The sample was peripheral blood, taken on day 0 of AZD1222 vaccination. The source of this sequence is an adult in good health.

CDR3 amino acids: CAGVGGATNEKLFF. For the CDR3, the DNA is TGTGCCGGAGTCGGGGGCGCAACTAATGAAAAACTGTTTTTT. The gene calls are TRBV30 and TRBJ1-4; TRBD1 is a possible D gene (6 bases). V was clipped by 8 bases and J by 0 bases, with 13 bases between them. Germline assignment: CDR1 GTSNPN and CDR2 SVGIG (reference sequence). This CDR3 has 14 residues.